This T cell receptor beta chain was sequenced during a study of Ad26.COV2.S vaccination and SARS-CoV-2 variants. The treatment denotes: 15 to 20 received Ad26.COV2.S at low or high dose, single or two shots; about 5 received placebo; per-sample allocation not given. On day 63 after the first injection, vaccine and placebo recipients gave samples. Boston supplied an adult donor aged 18-55 years. Between the trimmed V and J ends, which lost 7 bases and 2 bases, there was a span of 10 bases. Germline loops: CDR1 SGHNT, CDR2 YYREEE (reference sequence). CDR3 length equals 12 residues. Measured with immunoSEQ multiplex PCR; TCRdb has only the in-frame clones, and not every one. The table shows 200,000 to 300,000 clones, with approximately 90% occurring only once. General study results and limits: While placebo recipients had lower spike-specific TCR breadth, vaccine recipients had more. The authors reported substantial breadth in spike-specific CD8+ and CD4+ T cell responses after vaccination.

Remarks on this clone: Its antigen is still unknown.

The chain recombines TRBV5-4 with TRBJ2-7; possibly TRBD1 for D (5 bases). The source of this sequence is a person between 18 and 59 years old who received the Ad26.COV2.S COVID-19 vaccine or a placebo. The input for sequencing was peripheral blood, taken in a trial of Ad26.COV2.S vaccine versus placebo. The CDR3 loop is CASGAETYEQYF. The CDR3 DNA is TGTGCCAGCGGGGCTGAAACCTACGAGCAGTACTTC.